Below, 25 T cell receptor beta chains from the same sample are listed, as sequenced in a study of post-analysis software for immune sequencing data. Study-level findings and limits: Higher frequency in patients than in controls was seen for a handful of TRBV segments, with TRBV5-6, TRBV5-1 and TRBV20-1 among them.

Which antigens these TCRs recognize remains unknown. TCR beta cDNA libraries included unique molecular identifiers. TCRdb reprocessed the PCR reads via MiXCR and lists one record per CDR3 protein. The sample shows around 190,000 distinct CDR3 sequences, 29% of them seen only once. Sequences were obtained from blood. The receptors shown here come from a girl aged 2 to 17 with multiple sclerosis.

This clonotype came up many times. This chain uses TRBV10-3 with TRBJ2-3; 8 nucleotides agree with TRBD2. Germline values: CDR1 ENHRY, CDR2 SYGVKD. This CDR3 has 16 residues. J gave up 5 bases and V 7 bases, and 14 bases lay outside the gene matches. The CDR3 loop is CAITDITSGGRDTQYF. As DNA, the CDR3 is TGTGCCATCACGGATATAACTAGCGGAGGTAGAGATACGCAGTATTTT.

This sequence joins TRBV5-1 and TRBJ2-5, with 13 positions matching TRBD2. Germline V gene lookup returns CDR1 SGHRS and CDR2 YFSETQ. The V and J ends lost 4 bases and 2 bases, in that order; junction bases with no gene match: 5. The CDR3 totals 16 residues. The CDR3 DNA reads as TGCGCCAGCAGCCCGGGACTAGCGGGAATTCAAGAGACCCAGTACTTC. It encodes CASSPGLAGIQETQYF. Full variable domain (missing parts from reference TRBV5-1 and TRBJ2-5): KAGVTQTPRYLIKTRGQQVTLSCSPISGHRSVSWYQQTPGQGLQFLFEYFSETQRNKGNFPGRFSGRQFSNSRSEMNVSTLELGDSALYLCASSPGLAGIQETQYFGPGTRLLVL.

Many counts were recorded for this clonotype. The CDR3 here is CASSLDRRLAFYEQYF. CDR3 DNA: TGTGCCAGCAGCTTAGATCGAAGACTAGCGTTCTACGAGCAGTACTTC. This chain connects TRBV11-2 to TRBJ2-7; 8 bases are shared with TRBD2. This CDR3 region has 16 residues. V lost 0 bases to trimming and J lost 3 bases; unmatched junction nucleotides: 7. Germline-derived CDR1 and CDR2 are SGHAT and FQNNGV.

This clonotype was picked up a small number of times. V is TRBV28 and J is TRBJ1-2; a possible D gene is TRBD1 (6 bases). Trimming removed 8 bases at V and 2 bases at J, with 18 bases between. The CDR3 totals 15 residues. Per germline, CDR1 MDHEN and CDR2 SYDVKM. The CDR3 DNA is TGTGCCAGCGGAACTACAGGGAGGACGAACTATGGCTACACCTTC. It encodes CASGTTGRTNYGYTF.

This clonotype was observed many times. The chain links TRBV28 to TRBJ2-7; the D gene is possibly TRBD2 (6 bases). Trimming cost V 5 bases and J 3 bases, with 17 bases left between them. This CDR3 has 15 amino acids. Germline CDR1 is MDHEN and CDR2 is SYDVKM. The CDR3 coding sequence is TGTGCCAGCAGTACACTCGTCCGGGGGTTCTACGAGCAGTACTTC. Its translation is CASSTLVRGFYEQYF. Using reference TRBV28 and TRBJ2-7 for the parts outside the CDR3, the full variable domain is DVKVTQSSRYLVKRTGEKVFLECVQDMDHENMFWYRQDPGLGLRLIYFSYDVKMKEKGDIPEGYSVSREKKERFSLILESASTNQTSMYLCASSTLVRGFYEQYFGPGTRLTVT.

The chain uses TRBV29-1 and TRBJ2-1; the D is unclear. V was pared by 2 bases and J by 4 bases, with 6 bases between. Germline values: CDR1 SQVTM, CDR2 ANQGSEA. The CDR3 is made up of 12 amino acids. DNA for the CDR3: TGCAGCGTTGAACAAAAATACAATGAGCAGTTCTTC. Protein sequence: CSVEQKYNEQFF.

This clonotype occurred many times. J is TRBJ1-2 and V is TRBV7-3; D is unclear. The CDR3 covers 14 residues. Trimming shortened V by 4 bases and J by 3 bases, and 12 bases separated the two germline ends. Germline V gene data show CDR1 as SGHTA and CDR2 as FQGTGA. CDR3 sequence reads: CASSSAWQDYGYTF. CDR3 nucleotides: TGTGCCAGCAGCTCTGCTTGGCAGGACTATGGCTACACCTTC.

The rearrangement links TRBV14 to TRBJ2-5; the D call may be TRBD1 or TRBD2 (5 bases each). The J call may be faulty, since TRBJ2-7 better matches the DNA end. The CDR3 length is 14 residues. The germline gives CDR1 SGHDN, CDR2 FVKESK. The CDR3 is CASSRPGPAREQYF. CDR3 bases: TGTGCCAGCAGCCGACCGGGACCAGCTCGCGAGCAGTACTTC.

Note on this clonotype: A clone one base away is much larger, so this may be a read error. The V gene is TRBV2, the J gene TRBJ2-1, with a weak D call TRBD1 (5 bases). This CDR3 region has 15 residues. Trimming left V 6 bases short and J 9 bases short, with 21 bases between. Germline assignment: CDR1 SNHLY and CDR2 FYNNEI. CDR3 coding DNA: TGTGCCAGCAGCTCCAGGGTAGGCGTGGGTGGTGAGCAGTTCTTC. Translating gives CASSSRVGVGGEQFF.

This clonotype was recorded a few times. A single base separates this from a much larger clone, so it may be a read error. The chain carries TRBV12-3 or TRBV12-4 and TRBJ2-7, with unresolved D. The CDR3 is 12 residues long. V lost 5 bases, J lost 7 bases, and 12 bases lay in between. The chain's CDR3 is CASSPTGWEQYF. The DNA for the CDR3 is TGTGCCAGCAGTCCGACTGGCTGGGAGCAGTACTTC.

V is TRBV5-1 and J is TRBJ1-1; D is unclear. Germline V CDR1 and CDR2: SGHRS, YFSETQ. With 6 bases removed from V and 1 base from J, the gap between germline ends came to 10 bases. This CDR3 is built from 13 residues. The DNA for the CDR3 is TGCGCCAGCAAGGTGGTGCCGAACACTGAAGCTTTCTTT. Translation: CASKVVPNTEAFF.

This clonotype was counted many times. Here the CDR3 DNA reads TGTGCCAGCAGAGCCGGGACAGTCCCAAAAAACATTCAGTACTTC. This codes for CASRAGTVPKNIQYF. This chain links TRBV27 with TRBJ2-4; 7 bases are shared with TRBD1. Unmatched junction bases numbered 9, after V lost 6 bases and J lost 4 bases. From germline, CDR1 is MNHEY and CDR2 SMNVEV (reference sequence). This CDR3 has 15 amino acids.

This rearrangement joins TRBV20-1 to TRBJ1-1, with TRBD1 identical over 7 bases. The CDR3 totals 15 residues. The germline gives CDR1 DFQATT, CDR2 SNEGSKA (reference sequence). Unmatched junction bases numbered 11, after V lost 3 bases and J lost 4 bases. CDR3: CSASRPGGGSTEAFF. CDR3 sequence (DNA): TGCAGTGCTAGTCGGCCAGGGGGAGGGAGCACTGAAGCTTTCTTT.

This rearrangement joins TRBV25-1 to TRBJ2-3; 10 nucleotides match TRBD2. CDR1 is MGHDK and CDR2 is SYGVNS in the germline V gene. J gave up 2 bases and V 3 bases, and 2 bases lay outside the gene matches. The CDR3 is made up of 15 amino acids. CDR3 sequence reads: CASSDSGRPTDTQYF. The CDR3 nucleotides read TGTGCCAGCAGTGATAGCGGGAGGCCCACAGATACGCAGTATTTT.

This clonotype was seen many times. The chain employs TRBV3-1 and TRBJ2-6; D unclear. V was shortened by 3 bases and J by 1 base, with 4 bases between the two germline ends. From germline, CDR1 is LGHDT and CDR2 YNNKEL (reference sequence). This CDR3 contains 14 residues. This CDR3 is CASSQKSGANVLTF. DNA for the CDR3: TGTGCCAGCAGCCAGAAGTCTGGGGCCAACGTCCTGACTTTC.

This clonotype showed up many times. The CDR3 here is CASSLGRYTYEQYF. CDR3 bases: TGTGCCAGCAGCTTGGGCCGTTATACCTACGAGCAGTACTTC. The chain has TRBV5-5 and TRBJ2-7; D remains ambiguous. This CDR3 spans 14 amino acids. V was pared by 0 bases and J by 2 bases, with 9 bases between. In germline, CDR1 is SGHKS, CDR2 YYEKEE (reference sequence).

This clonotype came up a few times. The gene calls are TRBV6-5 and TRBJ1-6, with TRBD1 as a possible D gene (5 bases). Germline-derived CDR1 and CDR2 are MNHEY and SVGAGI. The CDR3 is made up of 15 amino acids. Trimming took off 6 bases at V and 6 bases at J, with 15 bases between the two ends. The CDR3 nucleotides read TGTGCCAGCAGACCCAGGGAGGTTGGTAATTCACCCCTCCACTTT. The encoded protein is CASRPREVGNSPLHF.

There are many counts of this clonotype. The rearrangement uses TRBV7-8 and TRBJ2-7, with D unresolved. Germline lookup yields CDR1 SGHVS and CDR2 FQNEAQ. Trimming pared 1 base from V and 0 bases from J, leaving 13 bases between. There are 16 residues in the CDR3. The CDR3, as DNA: TGTGCCAGCAGCTTAGGCGCGGCCGTCAGCTCCTACGAGCAGTACTTC. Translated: CASSLGAAVSSYEQYF.

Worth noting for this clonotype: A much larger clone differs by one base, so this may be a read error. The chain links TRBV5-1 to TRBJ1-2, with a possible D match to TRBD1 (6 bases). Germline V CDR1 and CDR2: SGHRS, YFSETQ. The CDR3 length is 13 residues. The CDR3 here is CANSFQGNYGYTF. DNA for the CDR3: TGCGCCAACAGCTTTCAGGGGAACTATGGCTACACCTTC.

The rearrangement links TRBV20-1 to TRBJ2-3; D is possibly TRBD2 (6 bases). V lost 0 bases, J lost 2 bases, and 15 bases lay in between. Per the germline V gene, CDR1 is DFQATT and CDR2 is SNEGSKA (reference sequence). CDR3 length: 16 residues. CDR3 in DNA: TGCAGTGCTAGAGAAACGACAAGGGACTCCACAGATACGCAGTATTTT. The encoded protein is CSARETTRDSTDTQYF.

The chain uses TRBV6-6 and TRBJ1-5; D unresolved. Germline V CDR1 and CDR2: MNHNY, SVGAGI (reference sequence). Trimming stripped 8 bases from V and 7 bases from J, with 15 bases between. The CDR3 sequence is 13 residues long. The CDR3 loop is CASESKSEQPQHF. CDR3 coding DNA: TGTGCCAGCGAGAGTAAATCGGAACAGCCCCAGCATTTT.

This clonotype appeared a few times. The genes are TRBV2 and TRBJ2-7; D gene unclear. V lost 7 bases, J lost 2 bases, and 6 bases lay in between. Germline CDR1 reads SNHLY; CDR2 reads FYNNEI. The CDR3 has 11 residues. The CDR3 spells CASTKAYEQYF. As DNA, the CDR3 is TGTGCCAGCACCAAAGCCTACGAGCAGTACTTC.

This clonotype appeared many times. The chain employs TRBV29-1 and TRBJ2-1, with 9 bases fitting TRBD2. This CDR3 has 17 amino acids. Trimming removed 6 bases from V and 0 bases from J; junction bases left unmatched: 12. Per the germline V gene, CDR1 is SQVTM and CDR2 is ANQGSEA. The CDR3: CSVCRLASGDSYNEQFF. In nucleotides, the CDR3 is TGCAGCGTGTGCCGCCTAGCTAGCGGGGACTCCTACAATGAGCAGTTCTTC.

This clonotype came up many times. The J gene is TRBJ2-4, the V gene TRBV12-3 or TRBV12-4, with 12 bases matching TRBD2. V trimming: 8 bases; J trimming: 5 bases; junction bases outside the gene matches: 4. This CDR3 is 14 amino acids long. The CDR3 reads CASGRTSGENIQYF. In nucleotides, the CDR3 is TGTGCCAGCGGCCGGACTAGCGGGGAAAACATTCAGTACTTC.

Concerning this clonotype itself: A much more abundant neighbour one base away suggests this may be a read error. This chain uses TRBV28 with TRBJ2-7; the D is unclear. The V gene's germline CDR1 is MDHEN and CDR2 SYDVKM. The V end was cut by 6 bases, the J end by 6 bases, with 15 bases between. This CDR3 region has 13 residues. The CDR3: CASSRLLPAEQYF. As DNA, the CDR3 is TGTGCCAGCAGCCGACTTCTACCGGCCGAGCAGTACTTC.